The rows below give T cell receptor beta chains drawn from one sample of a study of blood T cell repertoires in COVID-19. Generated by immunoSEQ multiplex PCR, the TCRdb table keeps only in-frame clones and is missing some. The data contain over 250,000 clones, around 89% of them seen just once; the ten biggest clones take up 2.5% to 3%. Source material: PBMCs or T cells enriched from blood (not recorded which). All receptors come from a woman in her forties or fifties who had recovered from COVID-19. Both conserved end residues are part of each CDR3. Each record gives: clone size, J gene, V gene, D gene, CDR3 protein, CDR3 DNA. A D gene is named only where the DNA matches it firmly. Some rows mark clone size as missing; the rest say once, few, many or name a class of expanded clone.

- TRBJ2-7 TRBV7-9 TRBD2 CASSFRTSAGYEQYF TGTGCCAGCAGCTTCCGGACTAGCGCGGGTTACGAGCAGTACTTC
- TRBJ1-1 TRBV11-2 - CASSLTIIGNTEAFF TGTGCCAGCAGCTTAACTATAATTGGGAACACTGAAGCTTTCTTT
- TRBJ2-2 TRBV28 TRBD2 CASSFIPGLAGVGDTGELFF TGTGCCAGCAGTTTTATACCCGGACTAGCGGGAGTTGGAGACACCGGGGAGCTGTTTTTT
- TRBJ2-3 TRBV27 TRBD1 CASSLGTGGTQYF TGTGCCAGCAGTTTGGGGACAGGGGGAACGCAGTATTTT
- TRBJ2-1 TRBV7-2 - CASSLGTLEVYNEQFF TGTGCCAGCAGCCTGGGTACCTTAGAGGTCTACAATGAGCAGTTCTTC
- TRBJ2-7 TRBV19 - CASSNQGRGPYEQYF TGTGCCAGTAGTAACCAGGGCAGGGGTCCCTACGAGCAGTACTTC
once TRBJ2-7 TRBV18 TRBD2 CASSPTTPAGESEQYF TGTGCCAGCTCACCCACAACTCCAGCGGGGGAAAGCGAGCAGTACTTC
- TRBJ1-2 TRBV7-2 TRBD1 CASSTYRGTNYGYTF TGTGCCAGCAGCACCTACAGGGGCACTAACTATGGCTACACCTTC
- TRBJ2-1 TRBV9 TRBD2 CASSVVLAGGEQFF TGTGCCAGCAGCGTAGTACTAGCGGGAGGGGAGCAGTTCTTC
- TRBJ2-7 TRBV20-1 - CSASQGKEQYF TGCAGTGCTAGTCAGGGAAAGGAGCAGTACTTC
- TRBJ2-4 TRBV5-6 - CAPRGENIQYF TGTGCCCCCCGGGGAGAAAACATTCAGTACTTC
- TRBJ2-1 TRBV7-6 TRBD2 CASSLRPAGDDNEQFF TGTGCCAGCAGCTTACGGCCTGCGGGAGACGATAATGAGCAGTTCTTC
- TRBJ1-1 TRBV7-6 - CASSLAAGTEAFF TGTGCCAGCAGCTTAGCCGCAGGTACTGAAGCTTTCTTT
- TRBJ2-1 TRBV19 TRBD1 CATSKGQVFYNEQFF TGTGCCACTAGCAAGGGACAGGTTTTTTACAATGAGCAGTTCTTC
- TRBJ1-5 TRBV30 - CAWSVRQAASYSNQPQHF TGTGCCTGGAGTGTACGTCAGGCCGCAAGCTATAGCAATCAGCCCCAGCATTTT
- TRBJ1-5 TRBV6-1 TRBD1 CASSDGQGGNQPQHF TGTGCCAGCAGTGACGGACAGGGCGGCAATCAGCCCCAGCATTTT
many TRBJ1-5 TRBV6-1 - CASSETEGGNQPQHF TGTGCCAGCAGTGAGACTGAAGGAGGTAATCAGCCCCAGCATTTT
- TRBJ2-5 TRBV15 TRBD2 CATSPSREYQETQYF TGTGCCACCAGCCCTTCGCGGGAGTACCAAGAGACCCAGTACTTC
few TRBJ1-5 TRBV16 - CASSQLGPGGNQPQHF TGTGCCAGCAGCCAATTGGGGCCGGGGGGCAATCAGCCCCAGCATTTT
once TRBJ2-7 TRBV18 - CASSTGFLEPYEQYF TGTGCCAGCTCCACAGGGTTTCTGGAACCCTACGAGCAGTACTTC
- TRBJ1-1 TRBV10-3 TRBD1 CAISSGTGRRDQAFF TGTGCCATCAGTTCCGGGACAGGGCGGAGAGATCAAGCTTTCTTT
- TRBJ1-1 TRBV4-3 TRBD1 CASSLRTGGATEAFF TGCGCCAGCAGCCTACGGACAGGGGGGGCCACTGAAGCTTTCTTT
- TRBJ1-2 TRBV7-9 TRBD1 CASSYTGTGTYGYTF TGTGCCAGCAGCTACACCGGGACAGGGACTTATGGCTACACCTTC
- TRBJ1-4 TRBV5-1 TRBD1 CASSSEQGASEKLFF TGCGCCAGCAGCTCGGAACAGGGGGCTAGCGAAAAACTGTTTTTT
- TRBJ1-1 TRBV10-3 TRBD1 CATMAQTGTEAFF TGTGCCACCATGGCTCAGACAGGGACTGAAGCTTTCTTT
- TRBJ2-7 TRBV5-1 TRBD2 CASSARAGSPYEQYF TGCGCCAGCAGCGCACGAGCGGGATCACCCTACGAGCAGTACTTC
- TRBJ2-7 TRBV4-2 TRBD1 CASSRSGTGGYEQYF TGTGCCAGCAGCCGTTCCGGGACAGGGGGCTACGAGCAGTACTTC
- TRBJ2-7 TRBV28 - CASSAPTGSLYEQYF TGTGCCAGCTCCGCCCCTACAGGTTCTCTCTACGAGCAGTACTTC
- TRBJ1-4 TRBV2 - CASSDSRTNEKLFF TGTGCCAGCAGTGATTCCAGGACTAATGAAAAACTGTTTTTT
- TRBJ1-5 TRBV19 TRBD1 CASSSSDRGYSNQPQHF TGTGCCAGTAGTTCTTCGGACAGGGGGTATAGCAATCAGCCCCAGCATTTT
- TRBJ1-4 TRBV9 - CASSLGSGAYTEKLFF TGTGCCAGCAGCCTAGGGAGCGGGGCCTACACTGAAAAACTGTTTTTT
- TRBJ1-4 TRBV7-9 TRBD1 CASSSSLKTGKLFF TGTGCCAGCAGCTCCAGCCTTAAGACAGGGAAACTGTTTTTT
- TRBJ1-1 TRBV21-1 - CASSKECGGNTEAFF TGTGCCAGCAGCAAAGAGTGCGGGGGGAACACTGAAGCTTTCTTT
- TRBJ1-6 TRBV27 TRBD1 CASSLTTGLDSPLHF TGTGCCAGCAGTTTAACGACAGGGCTTGATTCACCCCTCCACTTT
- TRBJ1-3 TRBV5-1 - CASSLASGSGNTIYF TGCGCCAGCAGCTTGGCCAGCGGCTCTGGAAACACCATATATTTT
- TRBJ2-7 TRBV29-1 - CSARPGSSYEQYF TGCAGCGCCCGACCCGGGAGCTCCTACGAGCAGTACTTC